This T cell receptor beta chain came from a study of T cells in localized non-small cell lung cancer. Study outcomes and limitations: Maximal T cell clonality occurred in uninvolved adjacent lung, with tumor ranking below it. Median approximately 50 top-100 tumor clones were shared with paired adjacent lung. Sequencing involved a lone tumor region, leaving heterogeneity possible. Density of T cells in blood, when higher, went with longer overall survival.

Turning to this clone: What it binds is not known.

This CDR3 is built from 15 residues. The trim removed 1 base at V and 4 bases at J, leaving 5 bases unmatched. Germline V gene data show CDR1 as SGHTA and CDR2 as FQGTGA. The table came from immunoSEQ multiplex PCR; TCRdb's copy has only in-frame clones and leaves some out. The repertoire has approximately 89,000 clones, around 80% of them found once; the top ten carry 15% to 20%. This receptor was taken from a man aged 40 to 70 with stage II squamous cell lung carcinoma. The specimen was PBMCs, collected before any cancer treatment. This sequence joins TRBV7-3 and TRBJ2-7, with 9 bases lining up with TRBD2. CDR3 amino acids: CASSLISGSSYEQYF. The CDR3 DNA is TGTGCCAGCAGCTTAATTAGCGGGAGCTCTTACGAGCAGTACTTC. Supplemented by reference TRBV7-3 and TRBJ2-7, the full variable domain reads GAGVSQTPSNKVTEKGKYVELRCDPISGHTALYWYRQSLGQGPEFLIYFQGTGAADDSGLPNDRFFAVRPEGSVSTLKIQRTERGDSAVYLCASSLISGSSYEQYFGPGTRLTVT.